The 25 T cell receptor beta chains presented below share a single source sample, sequenced in a study of T cells in Graves' hyperthyroidism and ophthalmopathy. Amplified TCR beta CDR3 regions came from RNA transcripts. First-round RT-PCR of the TCR CDR3 relied on the HTBI primer set. MiXCR, run by TCRdb on the multiplex PCR reads, gives a single entry per CDR3 protein. The table records about 420,000 distinct CDR3 sequences, around 15% of them present only once. Specimen: blood. The receptors here all came from a woman aged 18-29 years with Graves' hyperthyroidism.

Only one count was recorded for this clonotype. One end of the junction is discordant with germline, which a read error may explain. This chain links TRBV20-1 with TRBJ2-1, with D unresolved. The J call is uncertain, as TRBJ2-7 better fits the DNA end. From germline, CDR1 is DFQATT and CDR2 SNEGSKA (reference sequence). This CDR3 has 14 amino acids. The CDR3 is CNAAKFGLLNEQYF. The CDR3 nucleotides read TGCAATGCTGCCAAGTTTGGGTTGCTCAATGAGCAGTACTTC.

This clonotype showed up many times. This chain links TRBV7-2 with TRBJ2-1, with 11 bases fitting TRBD2. V shed 1 base and J 6 bases; nucleotides not matched to a gene: 2. CDR3 size: 15 residues. The germline CDR1 and CDR2 sequences are SGHTA and FQGNSA. The CDR3 reads CASSLVAGGVNEQFF. In DNA form, the CDR3 reads TGTGCCAGCAGCTTAGTAGCGGGAGGGGTCAATGAGCAGTTCTTC.

This clonotype showed up many times. This rearrangement joins TRBV20-1 to TRBJ2-5; TRBD1 is a possible D gene (7 bases). The CDR3 is 14 residues long. Germline V lookup: CDR1 DFQATT, CDR2 SNEGSKA (reference sequence). Trimming pared 6 bases from V and 2 bases from J, leaving 16 bases between. The CDR3 sequence: CSAPGPGGQETQYF. Written as DNA, the CDR3 is TGCAGTGCACCAGGCCCAGGGGGGCAAGAGACCCAGTACTTC.

This chain links TRBV12-3 or TRBV12-4 with TRBJ2-5; 14 bases fit TRBD2. The V segment lost 6 bases and the J segment 12 bases; nucleotides outside the gene matches: 6. The CDR3 covers 13 residues. The DNA of the CDR3 is TGTGCCAGCAGCGGGACTAGCGGGAGTAGGAAGTACTTC. Translating gives CASSGTSGSRKYF.

This clonotype was observed a few times. This chain uses TRBV20-1 with TRBJ1-1; D unclear. The germline V gene has CDR1 DFQATT and CDR2 SNEGSKA (reference sequence). The V end was cut by 3 bases, the J end by 5 bases, with 10 bases between. The CDR3 runs 12 residues. CDR3 sequence reads: CSASGRRTEAFF. The CDR3, as DNA: TGCAGTGCTAGTGGCCGGAGGACTGAAGCTTTCTTT.

This clonotype was seen many times. The gene calls are TRBV9 and TRBJ2-7, with 9 bases fitting TRBD2. Germline CDR1 is SGDLS and CDR2 is YYNGEE. The CDR3 totals 14 residues. V lost 4 bases, J lost 3 bases, and 5 bases stayed unmatched. CDR3 loop: CASSPSGIGYEQYF. CDR3 DNA: TGTGCCAGCAGCCCTAGCGGGATAGGCTACGAGCAGTACTTC.

The gene calls are TRBV10-3 and TRBJ1-1; 9 bases fit TRBD1. The germline V gene encodes CDR1 ENHRY and CDR2 SYGVKD. The J segment lost 3 bases and the V segment lost 5 bases, leaving 4 bases of the junction unmatched. The CDR3 runs to 14 residues. The CDR3 coding sequence is TGTGCCATCAGTAGGACAGGGGTGGACACTGAAGCTTTCTTT. Residues: CAISRTGVDTEAFF.

This clonotype turned up a few times. The chain employs TRBV20-1 and TRBJ2-7, with TRBD1 as a possible D gene (5 bases). This CDR3 spans 13 amino acids. Per germline, CDR1 DFQATT and CDR2 SNEGSKA (reference sequence). Trimming removed 3 bases from V and 5 bases from J, with 14 bases in between. CDR3 nucleotide sequence: TGCAGTGCTAGCAGGGTGCGAGGCAACGAGCAGTACTTC. It yields the protein CSASRVRGNEQYF.

The CDR3 bases are TGTGCCAGCAGTGAAGTCGAGACACTATACCGGAACACTGAAGCTTTCTTT. Protein sequence: CASSEVETLYRNTEAFF. The gene calls are TRBV6-1 and TRBJ1-1; D is undetermined. Germline CDR1 MNHNS, CDR2 SASEGT. CDR3 size: 17 residues. V gave up 1 base and J gave up 1 base, with 16 bases separating them.

This clonotype has a count of ten or more. The rearrangement links TRBV5-1 to TRBJ1-4; D possibly corresponds to TRBD1 (5 bases). CDR3 length: 11 residues. V lost 5 bases to trimming and J lost 6 bases, with 5 bases between them. Germline V gene lookup returns CDR1 SGHRS and CDR2 YFSETQ. In nucleotides, the CDR3 is TGCGCCAGCAGGGGGGATGAAAAACTGTTTTTT. It specifies CASRGDEKLFF.

This clonotype has a count of ten or more. J is TRBJ2-7 and V is TRBV10-3, with D tentatively TRBD1 (5 bases). Germline CDR1 and CDR2: ENHRY and SYGVKD. V gave up 0 bases and J gave up 7 bases, with 13 bases separating them. This CDR3 contains 14 residues. CDR3 in amino acids: CAISESGGAREQYF. The CDR3 DNA sequence: TGTGCCATCAGTGAGTCGGGTGGGGCGCGGGAGCAGTACTTC.

This clonotype was recorded at least ten times. CDR3 bases: TGTGCCAGCAGACCGGGACTAGCGATTACCGGGGAGCTGTTTTTT. Translated, it gives CASRPGLAITGELFF. The V gene is TRBV6-2 or TRBV6-3, the J gene TRBJ2-2, with TRBD2 matching 10 bases. Losses at the gene ends were 6 bases for V and 5 bases for J; bases not matched to a gene: 6. In germline, CDR1 is MNHEY, CDR2 SVGEGT. The CDR3 loop spans 15 amino acids.

This clonotype was picked up one time. This clone may be a read error of a much larger clone one base away. The gene calls are TRBV6-1 and TRBJ2-5; no clear D gene. This CDR3 is built from 13 residues. Germline assignment: CDR1 MNHNS and CDR2 SASEGT. V lost 6 bases to trimming and J lost 5 bases, with 13 bases between them. The CDR3 bases are TGTGCCAGCAGCGCCCGGACCCTTGAGACCCAGTACTTC. Protein sequence: CASSARTLETQYF.

This clonotype appeared many times. The chain combines TRBV28 with TRBJ2-2; D possibly corresponds to TRBD1 (6 bases). Trimming pared 1 base from V and 1 base from J, leaving 7 bases between. Germline CDR1 MDHEN, CDR2 SYDVKM. CDR3 size: 15 residues. The CDR3 loop is CASSLLGGNTGELFF. In DNA form, the CDR3 reads TGTGCCAGCAGTTTATTAGGGGGGAACACCGGGGAGCTGTTTTTT.

This chain connects TRBV7-9 to TRBJ2-3, with 8 positions matching TRBD1. CDR3 size: 15 residues. Germline values: CDR1 SEHNR, CDR2 FQNEAQ (reference sequence). V trimming: 4 bases; J trimming: 4 bases; junction bases outside the gene matches: 7. DNA of the CDR3: TGTGCCAGCAGCTCACGGGACAGGAGAGCAGATACGCAGTATTTT. Protein product: CASSSRDRRADTQYF.

This clonotype showed up many times. The chain is built from TRBV28 and TRBJ2-7, with D possibly TRBD2 on 6 matching bases. CDR3 length: 15 residues. CDR1 MDHEN and CDR2 SYDVKM come from the germline V gene. V dropped 2 bases and J dropped 6 bases, with 17 bases sitting between them. Written as DNA, the CDR3 is TGTGCCAGCAGTTTAGTAGCGGTGGGGTTTGGCGAGCAGTACTTC. This sequence encodes CASSLVAVGFGEQYF.

This clonotype was observed a handful of times. The rearrangement links TRBV7-9 to TRBJ1-1; no firm D call. The CDR3 runs to 13 residues. Germline CDR1 SEHNR, CDR2 FQNEAQ (reference sequence). Deletions cut 5 bases from V and 6 bases from J, with 13 bases between. CDR3 loop: CASSMVGRPEAFF. The CDR3 coding sequence is TGTGCCAGCAGCATGGTAGGGCGACCTGAAGCTTTCTTT.

The table lists this clonotype with many counts. The chain joins TRBV11-2 to TRBJ2-2, with a tentative D call TRBD2 (6 bases). Germline lookup yields CDR1 SGHAT and CDR2 FQNNGV. The CDR3 is 14 residues long. V shed 3 bases and J shed 6 bases, with 11 bases lying between them. This CDR3 reads CASSFLGEAGELFF. The CDR3 DNA follows: TGTGCCAGCAGCTTTTTAGGGGAGGCCGGGGAGCTGTTTTTT.

This clonotype showed up many times. The V call is TRBV6-1, the J call TRBJ2-2, with D uncertain. Germline assignment: CDR1 MNHNS and CDR2 SASEGT. The V gene lost 6 bases and the J gene lost 3 bases, with 11 bases spanning the gap. The length of the CDR3 is 14 residues. In DNA form, the CDR3 reads TGTGCCAGCAGAGTGACACAACACACCGGGGAGCTGTTTTTT. It translates to CASRVTQHTGELFF.

Ten or more counts support this clonotype. Here the CDR3 DNA reads TGTGCCAGCAGCCCGGGGACTAGCGGAGGTGCCTACAATGAGCAGTTCTTC. As protein: CASSPGTSGGAYNEQFF. V gene TRBV9 combines with J gene TRBJ2-1; 11 positions agree with TRBD2. The CDR3 runs 17 residues. The junction had 8 bases not matched to a gene; V was cut back by 4 bases and J by 2 bases. Germline V gene data show CDR1 as SGDLS and CDR2 as YYNGEE.

Many counts were recorded for this clonotype. The chain combines TRBV20-1 with TRBJ1-5; 7 nucleotides agree with TRBD1. This CDR3 is built from 18 residues. CDR1 and CDR2 (germline): DFQATT, SNEGSKA (reference sequence). With V trimmed by 1 base and J by 0 bases, 12 bases remained unmatched. The CDR3 DNA follows: TGCAGTGCTAGAGTACGGCGGGACAGCAGACATAGCAATCAGCCCCAGCATTTT. It is translated as CSARVRRDSRHSNQPQHF.

Only a few counts were recorded for this clonotype. The rearrangement joins TRBV29-1 to TRBJ2-1; perhaps TRBD1 as D (6 bases). The CDR3 has 13 residues. Trimming removed 7 bases from V and 4 bases from J, with 14 bases in between. CDR1 is SQVTM and CDR2 is ANQGSEA in the germline V gene. This CDR3 reads CSADWTDYNEQFF. Here the CDR3 DNA reads TGCAGCGCCGATTGGACAGATTACAATGAGCAGTTCTTC.

This clonotype was seen only a few times. The V call is TRBV9, the J call TRBJ2-7; D gene unclear. The CDR3 runs to 12 residues. CDR1 SGDLS and CDR2 YYNGEE come from the germline V gene. The V gene lost 4 bases and the J gene lost 7 bases, with 12 bases spanning the gap. The CDR3: CASSFQVGEQYF. CDR3 sequence (DNA): TGTGCCAGCAGCTTTCAGGTTGGTGAGCAGTACTTC.

This clonotype was counted ten times or more. One end of the junction does not line up with germline, which may come from a read error. The chain is built from TRBV5-1 and TRBJ2-7; D unresolved. The CDR3 is 12 residues long. Germline-derived CDR1 and CDR2 are SGHRS and YFSETQ. The CDR3 DNA follows: TGTGCCAGCAGCTTCAACTCCTACGAGCAGTACTTC. Protein product: CASSFNSYEQYF.

V is TRBV20-1 and J is TRBJ2-2, with D perhaps assigned TRBD1 or TRBD2 (9 bases each). The V and J ends lost 4 bases and 0 bases respectively, with 30 bases between them. The CDR3 is 21 residues long. Germline V gene sequence: CDR1 DFQATT, CDR2 SNEGSKA (reference sequence). In nucleotides, the CDR3 is TGCAGTGCTACGACAGGGGGGCTAGCGGGACCCCCCCTGCCGAACACCGGGGAGCTGTTTTTT. Amino acid sequence: CSATTGGLAGPPLPNTGELFF.